This record covers a single T cell receptor beta chain. This sample is drawn from a study of cytomegalovirus exposure and HLA in healthy donors. Germline CDR1 MNHEY, CDR2 SVGAGI. Trimming cost V 7 bases and J 10 bases; bases outside gene matches: 13. This CDR3 spans 15 amino acids. Use of 60 Vbeta and 13 Jbeta primers characterized the PCR. Sequencing was performed with immunoSEQ multiplex PCR; in TCRdb, only in-frame clones are kept and a portion is missing. The sample lists 120,000 to 150,000 clones; roughly 65% were seen once. Nominally healthy donors provided the samples, though records likely missed some immune exposures.

The origin of this receptor is a man aged 60 to 75 in good health and CMV-seronegative. Sequenced: PBMCs. This sequence joins TRBV6-5 and TRBJ1-6; 7 bases agree with TRBD1. The CDR3 reads CASTRRNRGWSPLHF. The DNA of the CDR3 is TGTGCCAGCACCCGACGGAACAGGGGTTGGTCACCCCTCCACTTT.